This TCR beta chain is drawn from a study of OX40 agonist ivuxolimab in advanced cancers. At the level of the study: Males comprised approximately 84% of the group, whose mean age was about 60 years (range about 20 to 85).

Assay: immunoSEQ multiplex PCR; the TCRdb copy retains only in-frame clones and omits some. The sample consists of roughly 64,000 clones, more than 80% of them appearing once. Study-level results: Some nonresponders likewise displayed low normalized T-cell clonal expansion.

A note on this clone: Its antigen is still unknown.

The origin of this receptor is an adult with an advanced solid tumor such as melanoma, head and neck, liver or kidney cancer. Sequencing was performed on CD4+ or CD8+ T cells sorted from blood, taken in a trial of the OX40 agonist ivuxolimab.

CDR3 protein: CASSLGGAYEQFF. The CDR3 nucleotides read TGTGCCAGCAGCCTTGGGGGGGCCTATGAGCAGTTCTTC. The J gene is TRBJ2-1, the V gene TRBV9; TRBD2 might be the D (7 bases). Germline CDR1 is SGDLS and CDR2 is YYNGEE. The CDR3 has 13 amino acids. Trimming cost V 4 bases and J 8 bases, with 13 bases left between them.